This T cell receptor (beta chain) was identified during a study of response to subunit inactivated influenza vaccine. Study-wide results and limits: Authors suggested few new T cells are recruited by each seasonal influenza vaccination.

This CDR3 is 17 amino acids long. Germline lookup yields CDR1 DFQATT and CDR2 SNEGSKA (reference sequence). With 0 bases removed from V and 0 bases from J, the gap between germline ends came to 16 bases. This clonotype was observed a handful of times. What it recognizes is unknown. TCRdb reprocessed the RT-PCR reads with MiXCR, giving one entry per CDR3 protein. The table includes about 500,000 distinct CDR3 sequences, 15% to 20% detected once. Sequencing was performed on CD4+ T cells sorted from PBMCs, taken around 25 months after vaccination. This sequence originates from a man between 50 and 69 years old who received an inactivated influenza vaccine. The chain recombines TRBV20-1 with TRBJ2-3; no reliable D call. CDR3 bases: TGCAGTGCTAGAGATCTCGGACGTTTAACTAGCACAGATACGCAGTATTTT. The encoded protein is CSARDLGRLTSTDTQYF.